The sample holds one count of the clone carrying this T cell receptor (beta chain). This sample is drawn from a study of shared T cell receptors in the human thymus. The CDR3 has 12 residues. The V and J ends lost 0 bases and 5 bases respectively, with 4 bases between them. From germline, CDR1 is SGHDN and CDR2 FVKESK. Produced via immunoSEQ multiplex PCR; TCRdb's table is partial and in-frame only. The sample includes roughly 700,000 clones, around 87% of them seen just once. These same records also appear under a second study, on human thymus T cells. This second report adds: All donors were healthy Finnish infants who were undergoing corrective surgery to treat congenital heart defects. Thymus tissue was removed during corrective cardiac surgery. Related studies found that unrelated individuals share highly overlapping thymic repertoires.

The specimen was thymocytes. J is TRBJ2-5 and V is TRBV14; D is unclear. The receptor's source is a boy under two years old with a congenital heart defect. The CDR3 is CASSQDVETQYF. The CDR3, as DNA: TGTGCCAGCAGCCAAGACGTGGAGACCCAGTACTTC.